These T cell receptor beta chains were read from a single sample in a study of blood T cell repertoires in COVID-19. Libraries were prepared by immunoSEQ multiplex PCR; TCRdb keeps only in-frame clonotypes and omits some of them. The sample includes tens of thousands of clones, over 70% of them seen just once. The sample was peripheral blood. The receptor source for this set is a woman older than 75 with acute or convalescent COVID-19. The CDR3 runs from the conserved cysteine through the conserved F or W. D genes are given only for firm matches. Clone sizes are given selectively: once, few, many, or a class where the clone is expanded.

D gene	clone size	V gene	J gene	CDR3 DNA	CDR3 protein
NA	NA	TRBV18	TRBJ2-1	TGTGCCAGCTCACCCTTCGACAGCTCCTACAATGAGCAGTTCTTC	CASSPFDSSYNEQFF
TRBD1	NA	TRBV27	TRBJ1-1	TGTGCCAGCAGTGTAACACCGGGACAGGGGCAGACTTTCTTT	CASSVTPGQGQTFF
TRBD2	NA	TRBV5-6	TRBJ2-5	TGTGCCAGCAGCTTGAAATTAGGGGTAGCGGGAGAGACCCAGTACTTC	CASSLKLGVAGETQYF
NA	once	TRBV15	TRBJ1-1	TGTGCCACCAGCCCTAGGGGGGGCGTAGGTACTGAAGCTTTCTTT	CATSPRGGVGTEAFF
NA	few	TRBV6-5	TRBJ1-1	TGTGCCAGCAGTTCGGGTTGGCCTGAAGCTTTCTTT	CASSSGWPEAFF
NA	NA	TRBV19	TRBJ2-2	TGTGCCAGCACGCGGGACCCTCGAAGCGGGGAGCTGTTTTTT	CASTRDPRSGELFF
TRBD1	NA	TRBV5-4	TRBJ2-1	TGTGCCAGCAGCTTCCGGGACAGGGACCCCTACAATGAGCAGTTCTTC	CASSFRDRDPYNEQFF
NA	NA	TRBV12-3/TRBV12-4	TRBJ1-6	TGTGCCAGCAGTTTCCGATCCGGTTCACCCCTCCACTTT	CASSFRSGSPLHF
NA	NA	TRBV3-1/TRBV3-2	TRBJ1-6	TGTGCCAGCAGCCCCCCGATTGGCTCGGGAGCACCCCTCCACTTT	CASSPPIGSGAPLHF
NA	NA	TRBV4-3	TRBJ1-2	TGCGCCAGCAGCCAAGATCAACGGCCAGAGGGAAATGGCTACACCTTC	CASSQDQRPEGNGYTF
NA	NA	TRBV12-3/TRBV12-4	TRBJ1-1	TGTGCCAGCACCCCCCTAGGGGGGGCGGTGGCTTTCTTT	CASTPLGGAVAFF
NA	NA	TRBV7-9	TRBJ2-5	TGTGCCAGCAGCTTAAGAGCTCTAGCCCAAGAGACCCAGTACTTC	CASSLRALAQETQYF
NA	few	TRBV9	TRBJ1-1	TGTGCCAGCCCCCGTAGTTCCTTCAGGGGTAGGACTGAAGCTTTCTTT	CASPRSSFRGRTEAFF
TRBD1	NA	TRBV19	TRBJ2-4	TGTGCCAGTAGGCTTTCGGGCCCAGGGGGCAACATTCAGTACTTC	CASRLSGPGGNIQYF
NA	NA	TRBV7-8	TRBJ1-6	TGTGCCAGCAGCCCCTCATCATATCAGGGAAAAAATTCACCCCTCCACTTT	CASSPSSYQGKNSPLHF
NA	few	TRBV7-8	TRBJ1-1	TGTGCCAGCAGCCTAAGGGGGAACACTGAAGCTTTCTTT	CASSLRGNTEAFF
TRBD2	NA	TRBV5-1	TRBJ2-1	TGCGCCAGCAGCTTGGGGTTACTAGCGGACAATGAGCAGTTCTTC	CASSLGLLADNEQFF
TRBD2	NA	TRBV11-2	TRBJ2-1	TGTGCCAGCAGCGGGACTAGCCTCCCAGGTCATGAGCAGTTCTTC	CASSGTSLPGHEQFF
NA	NA	TRBV6-5	TRBJ1-4	TGTGCCAGCAGGGTCGGGGATAGTGAAAAACTGTTTTTT	CASRVGDSEKLFF
NA	NA	TRBV10-3	TRBJ2-7	TGTGCCATCAGTGAGTCCGTCGACGAGCAGTACTTC	CAISESVDEQYF
NA	once	TRBV6-2/TRBV6-3	TRBJ1-6	TGTGCCAGCAGTTACTGGAACGACAGGACCTATAATTCACCCCTCCACTTT	CASSYWNDRTYNSPLHF
TRBD2	NA	TRBV9	TRBJ2-1	TGTGCCAGCAGCGTAGGGGGACTAGGACGGGTCCATGAGCAGTTCTTC	CASSVGGLGRVHEQFF
NA	NA	TRBV7-2	TRBJ2-7	TGTGCCAGCAGCGTCGGTCCCTACGAGCAGTACTTC	CASSVGPYEQYF
TRBD1	NA	TRBV3-1/TRBV3-2	TRBJ1-2	TGTGCCAGCAGCGCCTGGGACAGGGGGCCCTATGGCTACACCTTC	CASSAWDRGPYGYTF
TRBD2	NA	TRBV24-1	TRBJ2-1	TGTGCCACCAGTGGGGGGAAGCGGGAGGCCCTTTACAATGAGCAGTTCTTC	CATSGGKREALYNEQFF
TRBD2	NA	TRBV29-1	TRBJ2-1	TGCAGCCTTCCTAGCGGGAGGAGAGATGAGCAGTTCTTC	CSLPSGRRDEQFF
NA	few	TRBV27	TRBJ2-1	TGTGCCAGCAGTTTCTCGCGGGCAGGTTCCTACAATGAGCAGTTCTTC	CASSFSRAGSYNEQFF
TRBD1	few	TRBV28	TRBJ1-6	TGTGCCAGCAACATAGGACAGGGGAATTCACCCCTCCACTTT	CASNIGQGNSPLHF
TRBD1	NA	TRBV5-4	TRBJ1-4	TGTGCCAGCAGCTCCCGGGACAGGGGAACTAATGAAAAACTGTTTTTT	CASSSRDRGTNEKLFF